The source of this T cell receptor (beta chain) is a study of blood T cell repertoires in COVID-19. Study summary: From the United States, Italy and Spain came samples of acute and convalescent COVID-19.

This clone appeared a single time. In the original processing: Amplification with reference gene primers provided the estimates of nucleated cell counts. Method: immunoSEQ multiplex PCR; TCRdb's copy keeps in-frame clones and lacks some. That table gives V, J and clone size, and the DNA gave D and trimming. This table has about 170,000 clones, around nine tenths appearing once. The germline V gene encodes CDR1 LNHDA and CDR2 SQIVND (reference sequence). The length of the CDR3 is 16 residues. V was pared by 3 bases and J by 7 bases, with 19 bases between. The chain has TRBV19 and TRBJ1-5; D may be TRBD1 (5 bases). Sequencing was carried out using peripheral blood. This clonotype was sampled from a man in his fifties or sixties who had recovered from COVID-19. The CDR3: CASSMWGGVEAQPQHF. DNA for the CDR3: TGTGCCAGTAGTATGTGGGGGGGGGTTGAGGCCCAGCCCCAGCATTTT.